The 32 T cell receptor beta chains given below trace back to one sample, sequenced in a study of tissue T cells after allogeneic stem cell transplantation. The data were produced by immunoSEQ multiplex PCR, yet TCRdb's version contains in-frame clones alone and is incomplete. In the table there are about 2,200 clones, roughly 51% of which are singletons. The time point: mouse harvest day 14 after allogeneic transplant. The graft held 10^6 splenic CD5+ T cells and 10^7 T-cell-depleted bone marrow cells. Specimen: lymph node tissue. The source of these receptors is a female BALB/c mouse given C57BL/6 T cells with graft-versus-host disease after an allogeneic hematopoietic cell transplant.

With regard to this clone: Gene names and germline refer to mouse. The read terminates 1 residue before the CDR3 end, so the remaining end is supplied by the germline J gene. V gene TRBV14 combines with J gene TRBJ1-4; D gene ambiguous. The CDR3 has 16 amino acids. The V end was cut by 0 bases, the J end by 0 bases, with 9 bases between. Germline CDR1 reads SGHDT; CDR2 reads FRDEAV. The sequenced part of the CDR3 DNA is TGTGCCAGCAGTTTCTGGGGAAAGATTTCCAACGAAAGATTATTT. It translates to CASSFWGKISNERLF. The complete CDR3 sequence is CASSFWGKISNERLFF.

This clone has more than one count but fewer than ten. The listed genes are named as in mouse. The observed sequence ends 1 residue before the CDR3 terminus, with the missing tail filled in from the germline J gene. The chain recombines TRBV20 with TRBJ2-2, with 8 bases matching TRBD2. Germline values: CDR1 GFQATS, CDR2 STVNSAI. There are 13 residues in the CDR3. Germline trimming cut 6 bases from V and 5 bases from J; bases unmatched to any gene: 5. CDR3 DNA, as far as it was read: TGTGGTGCCGGGGGGGCGCGGACCGGGCAGCTCTAC. Protein product: CGAGGARTGQLY. The entire CDR3 reads CGAGGARTGQLYF. Together with reference TRBV20 and TRBJ2-2, the CDR3 gives the full variable domain: GALVYQYPRRTICKSGTSMRMECQAVGFQATSVAWYRQSPQKTFELIALSTVNSAIKYEQNFTQEKFPISHPNLSFSSMTVLNAYLEDRGLYLCGAGGARTGQLYFGEGSKLTVL.

Worth noting for this clone: Gene names are the mouse ones. Read data end 1 residue before the CDR3 end; the end is taken from the germline J gene. V usage is TRBV19 and J usage is TRBJ2-7; D unclear. Trimming took 2 bases from V and 4 from J, leaving 7 bases between them. The CDR3 length is 12 residues. From germline, CDR1 is FNHDT and CDR2 SITEND (reference sequence). This chain's CDR3 is CASSIPDYEQYF. The part of the CDR3 DNA that was read is TGTGCCAGCAGTATCCCAGATTATGAACAGTAC.

With regard to this clone: Mouse gene names and germline throughout. The read ends 1 residue early relative to the CDR3; the germline J gene fills the gap. This sequence joins TRBV26 and TRBJ2-7, with 9 nucleotides matching TRBD2. The CDR3 contains 15 residues. Unmatched junction bases numbered 6, after V lost 6 bases and J lost 0 bases. CDR1 KGHPV and CDR2 FQNQEV come from the germline V gene (reference sequence). CDR3: CASSPRLGVSYEQYF. CDR3 bases read: TGTGCCAGCAGCCCTCGACTGGGGGTCTCCTATGAACAGTAC.

To note about this clone: The gene names here belong to mouse. The CDR3 end falls 1 residue outside the read, so it is completed with the germline J gene. The J gene is TRBJ2-3, the V gene TRBV1, with D perhaps TRBD2 (6 bases). Per the germline V gene, CDR1 is NSQYPW and CDR2 is LRSPGD (reference sequence). Trimming removed 3 bases at V and 1 base at J, with 8 bases between. The CDR3 runs to 14 residues. CDR3 residues: CTCSAPGGAETLYF. The DNA read from the CDR3 is TGCACCTGCAGTGCCCCTGGGGGTGCAGAAACGCTGTAT.

In the case of this clone: Each gene name is a mouse one. Coverage ceases 1 residue before the CDR3 finishes, and the germline J gene fills in the end. V is TRBV15 and J is TRBJ1-1; D is ambiguous. This CDR3 is built from 13 residues. V was pared by 1 base and J by 4 bases, with 7 bases between. Germline CDR1 reads SGHND; CDR2 reads FRSKSL. The CDR3 spells CASSLEFSTEVFF. The part of the CDR3 DNA that was read is TGTGCCAGCAGTTTAGAATTCAGCACAGAAGTCTTC.

About this clone itself: The gene names given are mouse names. The sequenced fragment ends 1 residue before the CDR3 boundary, so the rest is inferred from the germline J gene. The chain has TRBV13-1 and TRBJ2-7, with 8 bases matching TRBD2. The CDR3 has 15 residues. Germline V gives CDR1 NSHNY, CDR2 SYGAGN. The trim removed 1 base at V and 4 bases at J, leaving 7 bases unmatched. The sequenced CDR3 bases are TGTGCCAGCAGTGATTACACTGGGGGAAGGTATGAACAGTAC. Its translation is CASSDYTGGRYEQY. The CDR3 as a whole reads CASSDYTGGRYEQYF.

Concerning this clone: Gene names and germline refer to mouse. The sequence runs out 1 residue before the end of the CDR3; the remainder is reconstructed from the germline J gene. The chain is built from TRBV16 and TRBJ2-7, with 7 bases aligning to TRBD2. With V trimmed by 0 bases and J by 7 bases, 9 bases remained unmatched. Germline V gene lookup returns CDR1 SGHSA and CDR2 FRNQAP. The CDR3 has 15 amino acids. The DNA read from the CDR3 is TGTGCAAGCAGCTTAGACGGCTGGGGGATGGGGGAACAGTAC. Translating it yields CASSLDGWGMGEQY. The full CDR3 reads CASSLDGWGMGEQYF.

Concerning this clone itself: All gene names here are mouse names. The sequenced fragment ends 1 residue before the CDR3 boundary, so the rest is inferred from the germline J gene. The V call is TRBV31, the J call TRBJ1-1, with 10 nucleotides matching TRBD1. After removal of 3 bases from V and 4 bases from J, the junction contained 2 bases not matched to a gene. Germline CDR1 reads GKSSPN; CDR2 reads SITVG. This CDR3 is 13 amino acids long. The sequenced CDR3 bases are TGTGCCTGGAGCCGGGACAGGGGCACAGAAGTCTTC. This encodes CAWSRDRGTEVF. The CDR3 reads in full as CAWSRDRGTEVFF.

Only a few counts were recorded for this clone. These gene names are mouse names. The read is 1 residue too short to cover the CDR3 end, so that end is filled in from the germline J gene. The chain joins TRBV13-2 to TRBJ2-1, with TRBD2 matching 11 bases. The CDR3 length is 15 residues. CDR1 and CDR2 (germline): NNHNN, SYGAGS (reference sequence). V dropped 5 bases and J dropped 2; count of bases not matched to a gene: 3. CDR3 DNA, as far as it was read: TGTGCCAGCGGGACTGGGGGGGGGTACTATGCTGAGCAGTTC. Protein: CASGTGGGYYAEQF. The CDR3 reads in full as CASGTGGGYYAEQFF.

This clone was seen a few times. Gene names follow the mouse nomenclature. The sequence runs out 1 residue before the end of the CDR3; the remainder is reconstructed from the germline J gene. J is TRBJ2-2 and V is TRBV29; 8 nucleotides line up with TRBD1. This CDR3 spans 15 amino acids. With V trimmed by 5 bases and J by 1 base, 3 bases remained unmatched. Germline-derived CDR1 and CDR2 are MSHET and SYDVDS. The part of the CDR3 DNA that was read is TGTGCTAGCAGTCTCGGACAGGGAAACACCGGGCAGCTCTAC. Translated: CASSLGQGNTGQLY. The full-length CDR3 reads as CASSLGQGNTGQLYF. The full variable domain, rest sourced from reference TRBV29 and TRBJ2-2, is DMKVTQMPRYLIKRMGENVLLECGQDMSHETMYWYRQDPGLGLQLIYISYDVDSNSEGDIPKGYRVSRKKREHFSLILDSAKTNQTSVYFCASSLGQGNTGQLYFGEGSKLTVL.

This clone has only a few counts. Genes and germline come from the mouse. The read comes to an end 1 residue before the CDR3 does, leaving the germline J gene to fill in the end. The chain uses TRBV16 and TRBJ2-3, with 12 bases fitting TRBD2. CDR1 SGHSA and CDR2 FRNQAP come from the germline V gene. The CDR3 sequence is 16 residues long. V trimming: 4 bases; J trimming: 3 bases; junction bases outside the gene matches: 5. The CDR3: CASSSTGGARAETLYF. The covered CDR3 bases are TGTGCAAGCAGCTCGACTGGGGGGGCGCGAGCAGAAACGCTGTAT.

A note on this clone: Gene names refer to mouse genes. The CDR3 end is not reached by the read, which stops 1 residue before it; the germline J gene fills it in. V gene TRBV24 combines with J gene TRBJ2-7, with TRBD1 identical over 10 bases. The CDR3 has 13 amino acids. Germline lookup yields CDR1 KGHTA and CDR2 FRNEEI. V lost 2 bases and J lost 9; bases outside the gene matches: 4. The sequenced part of the CDR3 DNA is TGTGCCAGCAGTCTGGATGGGGACAGGGGACAGTAC. It is translated as CASSLDGDRGQY. From start to end, the CDR3 is CASSLDGDRGQYF.

Concerning this clone itself: The gene names given are mouse names. The read halts 1 residue ahead of the CDR3 end, with the missing end drawn from the germline J gene. V is TRBV20 and J is TRBJ2-4; the D gene is possibly TRBD2 (6 bases). Germline CDR1 and CDR2: GFQATS and STVNSAI. V shed 4 bases and J shed 0 bases, with 11 bases lying between them. The CDR3 covers 14 residues. The chain's CDR3 is CGANRDLSQNTLYF. Partial CDR3 DNA: TGTGGTGCTAACCGGGACTTGAGTCAAAACACCTTGTAC.

On this clone itself: The gene names given are mouse names. Incomplete CDR3 DNA: TGTGCTAGCAGTTCCAGGTATAATTCGCCCCTCTAC. This encodes CASSSRYNSPLY. The CDR3 in full is CASSSRYNSPLYF. The V call is TRBV29, the J call TRBJ1-6; no clear D gene. The read ends 1 residue before the CDR3 terminus; that terminus is restored from the germline J gene. TRBJ1-6 carries the ORF label, with uncertain function. CDR3 length: 13 amino acids. Germline CDR1 is MSHET and CDR2 is SYDVDS. V lost 4 bases and J 4 bases, leaving 5 bases between the germline ends.

Relative to its sample, this clone is large. The germline and genes are mouse ones. The CDR3 extends 1 residue past the end of the read, so its final part is completed from the germline J gene. The chain is built from TRBV13-2 and TRBJ2-7; unclear D gene. Trimming pared 0 bases from V and 5 bases from J, leaving 0 bases between. Per the germline V gene, CDR1 is NNHNN and CDR2 is SYGAGS (reference sequence). The CDR3 extends over 10 amino acids. Partial CDR3 DNA: TGTGCCAGCGGTGATGATGAACAGTAC. It specifies CASGDDEQY. The entire CDR3 protein is CASGDDEQYF.

Details on this clone: Mouse names are used for the genes. The CDR3 end lies 1 residue beyond the end of the read and is filled in from the germline J gene. The rearrangement links TRBV26 to TRBJ2-5, with 10 bases aligning to TRBD1. Per the germline V gene, CDR1 is KGHPV and CDR2 is FQNQEV (reference sequence). V trimming: 4 bases; J trimming: 4 bases; junction bases outside the gene matches: 5. The CDR3 contains 15 residues. CDR3 DNA, as far as it was read: TGTGCCAGCAGTCCTCCGGGACAGGGGAAAGACACCCAGTAC. This codes for CASSPPGQGKDTQY. The complete CDR3 reads CASSPPGQGKDTQYF.

A note on this clone: Mouse gene names and germline throughout. The read comes to an end 1 residue before the CDR3 does, leaving the germline J gene to fill in the end. The rearrangement joins TRBV12-1 to TRBJ2-1; TRBD1 might be the D (6 bases). The CDR3 length is 13 residues. Germline V gene sequence: CDR1 SGHSN, CDR2 HYEKVE. Trimming took off 3 bases at V and 1 base at J, with 6 bases between the two ends. CDR3 bases read: TGTGCCAGCTCTGACAGGAACTATGCTGAGCAGTTC. It codes for CASSDRNYAEQF. The full CDR3 protein reads CASSDRNYAEQFF.

Turning to this clone: Mouse gene names apply. The CDR3 end falls 1 residue outside the read, so it is completed with the germline J gene. The chain uses TRBV26 and TRBJ2-5; D is perhaps TRBD1 (6 bases). With 2 bases removed from V and 0 bases from J, the gap between germline ends came to 6 bases. Per germline, CDR1 KGHPV and CDR2 FQNQEV (reference sequence). The CDR3 totals 14 residues. The CDR3: CASSLTGNQDTQYF. The part of the CDR3 DNA that was read is TGTGCCAGCAGTCTGACAGGGAACCAAGACACCCAGTAC.

Worth noting for this clone: Gene names are the mouse ones. The read falls 1 residue short of the CDR3 end, and the missing part is taken from the germline J gene. The chain is built from TRBV12-1 and TRBJ2-3; either TRBD1 or TRBD2 may fit D (5 bases each). Germline V gene sequence: CDR1 SGHSN, CDR2 HYEKVE. This CDR3 comprises 15 residues. Trimming took 4 bases from V and 0 from J, leaving 13 bases between them. The CDR3 loop reads CASSQGPHSAETLYF. The part of the CDR3 DNA that was read is TGTGCCAGCTCCCAGGGACCGCATAGTGCAGAAACGCTGTAT.

With respect to this clone: The germline and genes are mouse ones. With the read ending 1 residue before the CDR3 end, the germline J gene is used to fill in that end. The chain recombines TRBV26 with TRBJ2-7; TRBD1 might be the D (6 bases). The ends were cut back, 3 bases at V and 2 bases at J, with 8 bases in the middle. The CDR3 runs to 13 residues. Germline V gives CDR1 KGHPV, CDR2 FQNQEV (reference sequence). The DNA read from the CDR3 is TGTGCCAGCAGTCTAGGGACAACCTATGAACAGTAC. This translates into CASSLGTTYEQY. The full CDR3 protein reads CASSLGTTYEQYF.

A note on this clone: The genes are named according to mouse. The sequence runs out 1 residue before the end of the CDR3; the remainder is reconstructed from the germline J gene. The chain recombines TRBV4 with TRBJ2-2; D perhaps matches TRBD1 (6 bases). The germline V and J ends were trimmed by 7 bases and 2 bases, with 8 bases remaining between them. The germline gives CDR1 LGHDT, CDR2 YNNKQL (reference sequence). The CDR3 loop spans 13 amino acids. The DNA read from the CDR3 is TGTGCCAGCAAGGGGGTGAACACCGGGCAGCTCTAC. Translation: CASKGVNTGQLY. The whole CDR3 is CASKGVNTGQLYF.

For this clone: Mouse names are used for the genes. From the germline J gene comes the end of the CDR3, since the read stops 1 residue before it. V usage is TRBV3 and J usage is TRBJ2-4; 9 positions agree with TRBD2. CDR3 length equals 15 residues. After removal of 3 bases from V and 0 bases from J, the junction contained 1 base not matched to a gene. CDR1 and CDR2 from the germline V gene are SNHLY and FYNGKV (reference sequence). The CDR3 bases that were read are TGTGCCAGCAGCTTTGGGGGGGCGAGTCAAAACACCTTGTAC. This encodes CASSFGGASQNTLY. Given in full, the CDR3 is CASSFGGASQNTLYF.

As for this clone: The gene names here belong to mouse. The CDR3 is cut off 1 residue early in the read; its end comes from the germline J gene. The rearrangement uses TRBV26 and TRBJ1-6; D uncertain. TRBJ1-6 is flagged as an ORF with uncertain function. Germline V lookup: CDR1 KGHPV, CDR2 FQNQEV (reference sequence). The CDR3 consists of 14 residues. The V end lost 3 bases, the J end lost 0 bases, and 3 bases lay between the germline ends. CDR3 region: CASSLSSYNSPLYF. The CDR3 bases that were read are TGTGCCAGCAGTCTCAGTTCCTATAATTCGCCCCTCTAC.

Worth noting for this clone: Any gene name here is a mouse gene name. The read comes to an end 1 residue before the CDR3 does, leaving the germline J gene to fill in the end. The genes are TRBV3 and TRBJ2-1, with D tentatively TRBD1 or TRBD2 (5 bases each). V lost 1 base and J 2 bases, leaving 6 bases between the germline ends. This CDR3 contains 14 residues. Looked up from germline, CDR1 is SNHLY and CDR2 is FYNGKV (reference sequence). CDR3 protein: CASSLGGYYAEQFF. Partial CDR3 DNA: TGTGCCAGCAGCTTAGGGGGGTACTATGCTGAGCAGTTC. Full variable domain (missing parts from reference TRBV3 and TRBJ2-1): GPKVLQIPSHQIIDMGQMVTLNCDPVSNHLYFYWYKQILGQQMEFLVNFYNGKVMEKSKLFKDQFSVERPDGSYFTLKIQPTALEDSAVYFCASSLGGYYAEQFFGPGTRLTVL.

A word on this clone: Gene names and germline match the mouse. The missing CDR3 end, 1 residue past where the read stops, is filled in from the germline J gene. V usage is TRBV1 and J usage is TRBJ1-6; no firm D call. TRBJ1-6 is annotated as an ORF whose role is uncertain. The CDR3 extends over 13 amino acids. Germline V lookup: CDR1 NSQYPW, CDR2 LRSPGD (reference sequence). Trimming pared 1 base from V and 6 bases from J, leaving 4 bases between. CDR3 DNA, as far as it was read: TGCACCTGCAGTGCAGGAATTAATTCGCCCCTCTAC. Its protein is CTCSAGINSPLY. The entire CDR3 reads CTCSAGINSPLYF.

In this sample, this clone is large. Genes and germline are mouse. The same CDR3 also results from other DNA sequences found in this sample. The CDR3 bases that were read are TGTGCCAGCAGCTTCTTGACAAACTATGCTGAGCAGTTC. Encoded protein: CASSFLTNYAEQF. The CDR3 in its entirety is CASSFLTNYAEQFF. This sequence joins TRBV3 and TRBJ2-1; D remains ambiguous. The missing CDR3 end, 1 residue past where the read stops, is filled in from the germline J gene. Germline V CDR1 and CDR2: SNHLY, FYNGKV (reference sequence). The V end lost 3 bases, the J end lost 1 base, and 7 bases lay between the germline ends. The CDR3 contains 14 residues.

Of note for this clone: Gene and germline names: mouse. The read ends 1 residue shy of where the CDR3 ends; the end is completed using the germline J gene. The rearrangement joins TRBV19 to TRBJ1-6; possibly TRBD1 for D (5 bases). TRBJ1-6 is identified as an open reading frame with a role that is uncertain. The CDR3 loop spans 14 amino acids. Germline CDR1 is FNHDT and CDR2 is SITEND (reference sequence). V lost 3 bases and J 6 bases, leaving 10 bases between the germline ends. CDR3 sequence reads: CASSNQGGNSPLYF. The sequenced CDR3 bases are TGTGCCAGCAGTAATCAGGGAGGTAATTCGCCCCTCTAC.

As concerns this clone: Gene names are the mouse ones. The sequenced fragment ends 1 residue before the CDR3 boundary, so the rest is inferred from the germline J gene. The gene calls are TRBV16 and TRBJ2-5; TRBD2 matches 8 bases. V lost 0 bases, J lost 6 bases, and 2 bases stayed unmatched. CDR1 and CDR2 (germline): SGHSA, FRNQAP. The CDR3 extends over 14 amino acids. The sequenced CDR3 bases are TGTGCAAGCAGCTTAGATGGGGGGGTGGACACCCAGTAC. This codes for CASSLDGGVDTQY. The entire CDR3 protein reads CASSLDGGVDTQYF.

This clone was recorded a few times. Gene names denote mouse genes. Read coverage stops 1 residue before the CDR3 terminus; the germline J gene supplies the remainder. This sequence joins TRBV3 and TRBJ1-2; a possible D gene is TRBD1 (6 bases). Germline-derived CDR1 and CDR2 are SNHLY and FYNGKV (reference sequence). The CDR3 has 13 residues. Trimming pared 7 bases from V and 2 bases from J, leaving 11 bases between. The CDR3 loop reads CASKTGPNSDYTF. The CDR3 DNA, read in part, is TGTGCCAGCAAGACAGGTCCTAACTCCGACTACACC.

Remarks on this clone: Mouse names are used for the genes. The CDR3: CAWRRQGKNSDYTF. The covered CDR3 bases are TGTGCCTGGAGGCGACAGGGGAAGAACTCCGACTACACC. The chain carries TRBV31 and TRBJ1-2, with TRBD1 matching over 8 bases. Read data end 1 residue before the CDR3 end; the end is taken from the germline J gene. The CDR3 loop spans 14 amino acids. Trimming took 3 bases from V and 2 from J; bases not matched to a gene: 5. Germline CDR1 is GKSSPN and CDR2 is SITVG.

By its share, this clone is medium-sized. Gene names are the mouse ones. The missing CDR3 end, 1 residue past where the read stops, is filled in from the germline J gene. The rearrangement joins TRBV2 to TRBJ2-7; perhaps TRBD2 as D (6 bases). The germline gives CDR1 LGHNA, CDR2 YSYQKL. With 0 bases removed from V and 0 bases from J, the gap between germline ends came to 9 bases. This CDR3 contains 15 residues. The CDR3 bases that were read are TGTGCCAGCAGCCAAGACCCTGGGGACTCCTATGAACAGTAC. It codes for CASSQDPGDSYEQY. The whole CDR3 protein reads CASSQDPGDSYEQYF.